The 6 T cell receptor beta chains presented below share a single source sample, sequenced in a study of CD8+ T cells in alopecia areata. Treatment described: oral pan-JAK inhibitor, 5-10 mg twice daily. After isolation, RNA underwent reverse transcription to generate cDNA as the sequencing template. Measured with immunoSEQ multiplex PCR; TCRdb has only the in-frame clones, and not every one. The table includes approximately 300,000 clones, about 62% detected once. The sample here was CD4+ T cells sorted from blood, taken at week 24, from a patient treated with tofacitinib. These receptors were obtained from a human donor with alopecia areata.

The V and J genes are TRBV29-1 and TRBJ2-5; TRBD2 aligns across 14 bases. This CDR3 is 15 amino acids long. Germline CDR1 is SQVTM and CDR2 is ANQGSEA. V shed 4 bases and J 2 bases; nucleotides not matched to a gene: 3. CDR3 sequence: CSVGTSGGRQETQYF. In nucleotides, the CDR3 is TGCAGCGTTGGGACTAGCGGGGGGCGACAAGAGACCCAGTACTTC.

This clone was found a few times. CDR3 loop: CASSPLGRYSGGNTIYF. CDR3 DNA sequence: TGTGCCAGCAGCCCCCTTGGGCGATACAGCGGTGGAAACACCATATATTTT. The chain has TRBV27 and TRBJ1-3; D not certain. The germline V gene encodes CDR1 MNHEY and CDR2 SMNVEV (reference sequence). CDR3 size: 17 residues. V was trimmed by 6 bases and J by 3 bases, leaving 21 bases between them.

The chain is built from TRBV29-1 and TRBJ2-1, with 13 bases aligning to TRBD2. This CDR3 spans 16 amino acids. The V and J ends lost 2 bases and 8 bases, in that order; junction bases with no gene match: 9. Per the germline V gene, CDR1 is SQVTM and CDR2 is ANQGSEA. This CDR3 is CSVETPGTSGIHEQFF. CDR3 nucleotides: TGCAGCGTTGAAACCCCCGGGACTAGCGGGATCCATGAGCAGTTCTTC.

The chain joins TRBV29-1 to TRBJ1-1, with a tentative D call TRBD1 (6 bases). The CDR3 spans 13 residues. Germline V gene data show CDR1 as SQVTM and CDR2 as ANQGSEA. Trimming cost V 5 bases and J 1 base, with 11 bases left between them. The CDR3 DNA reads TGCAGCGTTCGAGGACAGAAGAACACTGAAGCTTTCTTT. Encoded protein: CSVRGQKNTEAFF.

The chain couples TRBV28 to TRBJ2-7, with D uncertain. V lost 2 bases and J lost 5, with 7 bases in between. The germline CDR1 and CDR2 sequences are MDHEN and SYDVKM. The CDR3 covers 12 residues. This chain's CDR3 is CASSLGWNEQYF. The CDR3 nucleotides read TGTGCCAGCAGTTTAGGTTGGAACGAGCAGTACTTC. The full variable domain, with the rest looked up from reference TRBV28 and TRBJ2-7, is DVKVTQSSRYLVKRTGEKVFLECVQDMDHENMFWYRQDPGLGLRLIYFSYDVKMKEKGDIPEGYSVSREKKERFSLILESASTNQTSMYLCASSLGWNEQYFGPGTRLTVT.

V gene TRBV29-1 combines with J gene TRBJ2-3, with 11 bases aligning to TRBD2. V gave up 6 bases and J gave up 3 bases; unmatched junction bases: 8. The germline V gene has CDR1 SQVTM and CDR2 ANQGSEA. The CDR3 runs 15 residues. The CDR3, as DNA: TGCAGCGTCGACCGTACTAGCGGGGGAACAGATACGCAGTATTTT. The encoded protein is CSVDRTSGGTDTQYF.